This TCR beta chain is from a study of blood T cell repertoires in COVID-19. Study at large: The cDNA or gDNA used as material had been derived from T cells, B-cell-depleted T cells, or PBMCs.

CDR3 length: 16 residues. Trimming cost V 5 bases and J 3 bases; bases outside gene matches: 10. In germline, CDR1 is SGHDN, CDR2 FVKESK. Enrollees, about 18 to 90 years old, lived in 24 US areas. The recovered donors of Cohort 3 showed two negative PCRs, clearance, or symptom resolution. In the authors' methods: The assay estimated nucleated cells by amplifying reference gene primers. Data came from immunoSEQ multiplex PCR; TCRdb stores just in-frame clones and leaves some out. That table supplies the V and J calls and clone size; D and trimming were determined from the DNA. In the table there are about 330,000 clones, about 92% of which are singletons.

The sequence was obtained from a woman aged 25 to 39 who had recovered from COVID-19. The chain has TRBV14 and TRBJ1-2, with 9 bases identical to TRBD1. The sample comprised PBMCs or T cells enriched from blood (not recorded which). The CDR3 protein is CASSKRTGAVYYGYTF. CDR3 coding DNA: TGTGCCAGCAGCAAAAGGACAGGGGCCGTCTACTATGGCTACACCTTC.